The 2 T cell receptor beta chains reported below all come from one sample, sequenced in a study of blood T cell repertoires in COVID-19. The protocol was immunoSEQ multiplex PCR, while the TCRdb copy is restricted to in-frame clones and leaves out a portion. This sample has 150,000 to 200,000 clones, with 88% found just once. Sequenced material: peripheral blood. The receptors were sampled from a human donor in a cohort sampled during active COVID-19.

The gene calls are TRBV15 and TRBJ2-6; D is ambiguous. CDR1 LNHNV and CDR2 YYDKDF come from the germline V gene (reference sequence). Trimming cost V 0 bases and J 1 base, with 10 bases left between them. The CDR3 is 17 amino acids. CDR3 nucleotides: TGTGCCACCAGCAGAGATTTGGGCCTTTCTGGGGCCAACGTCCTGACTTTC. Residues: CATSRDLGLSGANVLTF.

DNA of the CDR3: TGTGCCAGCAGCCCTCCGGGACAGGGAAGCTCTGGGGCCAACGTCCTGACTTTC. It encodes CASSPPGQGSSGANVLTF. The chain joins TRBV3-1 (or the pseudogene TRBV3-2) to TRBJ2-6; 9 bases line up with TRBD1. J gave up 0 bases and V 4 bases, and 7 bases lay outside the gene matches. In germline, CDR1 is LGHDT, CDR2 YNNKEL (reference sequence). This CDR3 has 18 amino acids.